The clone carrying this T cell receptor beta chain was detected only once. The antigen is undetermined. This entry comes from a study of blood T cells in healthy people across ages. A second PCR of 7 to 11 cycles used a sample-barcoded 5' primer and a J-beta primer mix. TCRdb processed the 5' RACE reads anew with MiXCR; each CDR3 protein has one entry. This table holds over 1,300,000 distinct CDR3 sequences, around 59% found once. Germline CDR1 reads SGHTS; CDR2 reads YDEGEE. The CDR3 contains 14 residues. Trimming took off 4 bases at V and 1 base at J, with 11 bases between the two ends. Findings and caveats of the study: A strong correlation was seen between TCR beta diversity and naive T cell percentage.

Sequenced sample: blood. The receptor was derived from a man aged 18 to 29 in good health. The genes are TRBV5-8 and TRBJ1-1; D ambiguous. In nucleotides, the CDR3 is TGTGCCAGCAGCGGAGAAGGCGGGAACACTGAAGCTTTCTTT. Translating gives CASSGEGGNTEAFF.